What follows are 9 T cell receptor beta chains derived from one specimen sequenced in a study of blood T cells in healthy people across ages. Together with a sample-barcoded 5' primer, a J-beta primer mix was included in a second PCR lasting roughly 6 to 12 cycles. Each CDR3 protein gets one entry after TCRdb re-called the 5' RACE reads with MiXCR. This table has around 820,000 distinct CDR3 sequences, roughly 25% appearing once. Another study also made use of these data, one on T cells of mothers and their children.

The sequencing input was blood. These receptors originate from a boy younger than 18 in good health.

The genes are TRBV24-1 and TRBJ2-1, with D possibly TRBD1 on 5 matching bases. Deletions cut 4 bases from V and 9 bases from J, with 9 bases between. The CDR3 length is 12 residues. The germline V gene encodes CDR1 KGHDR and CDR2 SFDVKD. CDR3: CATSEHTGEQFF. The CDR3 DNA sequence: TGTGCCACCAGTGAGCACACAGGTGAGCAGTTCTTC.

This clonotype turned up a few times. This sequence joins TRBV6-5 and TRBJ1-5, with D unresolved. The CDR3 sequence is 13 residues long. CDR1 MNHEY and CDR2 SVGAGI come from the germline V gene. Trimming took off 6 bases at V and 2 bases at J, with 8 bases between the two ends. The CDR3 DNA reads as TGTGCCAGCAGCCGACTGGGCAATCAGCCCCAGCATTTT. Its protein product is CASSRLGNQPQHF.

This clonotype was detected only a few times. V is TRBV11-2 and J is TRBJ2-5, with TRBD2 identical over 10 bases. CDR1 is SGHAT, CDR2 FQNNGV, per germline. The CDR3 spans 16 residues. The V segment lost 1 base and the J segment 5 bases; nucleotides outside the gene matches: 7. CDR3 protein: CASSLVASGGEETQYF. The CDR3 DNA follows: TGTGCCAGCAGCTTAGTAGCGAGCGGGGGGGAGGAGACCCAGTACTTC.

The chain couples TRBV28 to TRBJ1-5; D is uncertain. The CDR3 contains 14 residues. The V and J ends lost 6 bases and 6 bases respectively, with 15 bases between them. CDR1 is MDHEN and CDR2 is SYDVKM in the germline V gene. The chain's CDR3 is CASSGGYRTQPQHF. CDR3 bases: TGTGCCAGCAGCGGCGGGTATAGGACTCAGCCCCAGCATTTT.

This clonotype showed up just a few times. J is TRBJ2-5 and V is TRBV6-6; 10 bases line up with TRBD2. CDR3 size: 16 residues. The ends lost 5 bases at V and 2 bases at J; junction bases unmatched: 8. Looked up from germline, CDR1 is MNHNY and CDR2 is SVGAGI (reference sequence). The CDR3 bases are TGTGCCAGCAGTACTCATACTAGCGGGGATCAAGAGACCCAGTACTTC. The encoded protein is CASSTHTSGDQETQYF.

This clonotype was detected only a few times. The chain employs TRBV7-2 and TRBJ2-3; 8 bases line up with TRBD2. V lost 3 bases and J lost 7; bases outside the gene matches: 9. The CDR3 is 15 amino acids. Germline V gives CDR1 SGHTA, CDR2 FQGNSA. The CDR3 region is CASSLRTLAEYTQYF. The CDR3 DNA reads as TGTGCCAGCAGCTTGCGGACACTAGCGGAATATACGCAGTATTTT.

This clonotype turned up a few times. The rearrangement joins TRBV5-1 to TRBJ2-5, with D unclear. TRBJ2-1 explains the end of the DNA better; the J call may be wrong. CDR3 length: 12 residues. The germline CDR1 and CDR2 sequences are SGHRS and YFSETQ. CDR3 sequence (DNA): TGCGCCAGCAGTTTCCAGGCGGATGAGCAGTTCTTC. Translated: CASSFQADEQFF.

This chain connects TRBV25-1 to TRBJ2-2, with TRBD1 matching over 7 bases. This CDR3 region has 15 residues. V was pared by 1 base and J by 4 bases, with 3 bases of the junction left unmatched. Germline V CDR1 and CDR2: MGHDK, SYGVNS. As DNA, the CDR3 is TGTGCCAGCAGTGAATTTCCAGGGGGCACCGGGGAGCTGTTTTTT. It specifies CASSEFPGGTGELFF. The full variable domain, in which reference TRBV25-1 and TRBJ2-2 provide the parts outside the CDR3, is EADIYQTPRYLVIGTGKKITLECSQTMGHDKMYWYQQDPGMELHLIHYSYGVNSTEKGDLSSESTVSRIRTEHFPLTLESARPSHTSQYLCASSEFPGGTGELFFGEGSRLTVL.

This clonotype came up once. V gene TRBV6-5 combines with J gene TRBJ2-3; D remains unclear. CDR3 length: 16 amino acids. CDR1 and CDR2 (germline): MNHEY, SVGAGI. Trimming removed 0 bases at V and 2 bases at J, with 12 bases between. CDR3: CASSYSVWASTDTQYF. Written as DNA, the CDR3 is TGTGCCAGCAGTTACTCGGTATGGGCTTCCACAGATACGCAGTATTTT.